The 18 T cell receptor beta chains below were found in one sample sequenced in a study of shared clonotypes between healthy human individuals. Generated by immunoSEQ multiplex PCR, the TCRdb table keeps only in-frame clones and is missing some. Of over 850,000 clones in the sample, more than 75% were seen once. The sequencing input was memory CD4+ T cells from PBMCs. The subset here: CD45RA-negative fraction. The receptor set was obtained from a man aged 18 to 35 in good health. Some clones in this sample may be carry-over from other donors' samples.

This chain uses TRBV2 with TRBJ1-5; D gene uncertain. Germline-derived CDR1 and CDR2 are SNHLY and FYNNEI. The CDR3 consists of 14 residues. Trimming removed 6 bases at V and 1 base at J, with 10 bases between. The CDR3 reads CASRGSTSNQPQHF. In DNA, the CDR3 is TGTGCCAGCAGAGGGTCGACCAGCAATCAGCCCCAGCATTTT.

The CDR3: CASSLQGQDMATQYF. As DNA, the CDR3 is TGTGCCAGCAGCTTGCAAGGACAGGATATGGCGACCCAGTACTTC. The chain has TRBV7-2 and TRBJ2-5, with TRBD1 identical over 7 bases. The CDR3 sequence is 15 residues long. Losses at the gene ends were 3 bases for V and 7 bases for J; bases not matched to a gene: 11. Germline CDR1 reads SGHTA; CDR2 reads FQGNSA.

This sequence joins TRBV9 and TRBJ2-3; D unclear. This CDR3 contains 13 residues. Germline assignment: CDR1 SGDLS and CDR2 YYNGEE. The V gene lost 0 bases and the J gene lost 4 bases, with 6 bases spanning the gap. CDR3 sequence: CASSVDGPDTQYF. CDR3 nucleotide sequence: TGTGCCAGCAGCGTAGACGGGCCAGATACGCAGTATTTT.

The V call is TRBV5-1, the J call TRBJ2-1; a possible D gene is TRBD2 (5 bases). This CDR3 is 13 amino acids long. Germline values: CDR1 SGHRS, CDR2 YFSETQ. V gave up 4 bases and J gave up 4 bases, with 9 bases separating them. CDR3 sequence: CASSGETYNEQFF. For the CDR3, the DNA is TGCGCCAGCAGCGGGGAGACTTACAATGAGCAGTTCTTC.

The chain links TRBV18 to TRBJ1-3, with TRBD1 identical over 9 bases. The germline gives CDR1 KGHSH, CDR2 LQKENI. The trim removed 0 bases at V and 1 base at J, leaving 13 bases unmatched. The CDR3 contains 20 residues. This chain's CDR3 is CASSPPGQGVRAASGNTIYF. The CDR3 nucleotides read TGTGCCAGCTCACCACCGGGACAGGGTGTTCGGGCGGCTTCTGGAAACACCATATATTTT.

J is TRBJ2-3 and V is TRBV19; D remains ambiguous. The length of the CDR3 is 13 residues. Trimming removed 1 base from V and 4 bases from J, with 6 bases in between. CDR1 LNHDA and CDR2 SQIVND come from the germline V gene (reference sequence). The CDR3 bases are TGTGCCAGTAGTATAGGGTGGGCAGATACGCAGTATTTT. Protein product: CASSIGWADTQYF.

This clone was recorded a few times. This chain links TRBV10-1 with TRBJ2-2; no clear D. The CDR3 consists of 12 residues. Trimming cost V 0 bases and J 7 bases, with 3 bases left between them. The germline CDR1 and CDR2 sequences are WNHNN and SYGVQD (reference sequence). In nucleotides, the CDR3 is TGCGCCAGCAGTGAGTCTAACGGGGAGCTGTTTTTT. Protein product: CASSESNGELFF.

In regard to this clone: The limits of the CDR3 on the DNA are not certain, so only TCRdb's listed CDR3 is given. The chain has TRBV6-1 and TRBJ2-7; TRBD2 reflects the table's D call only, with no check against the DNA. In germline, CDR1 is MNHNS, CDR2 SASEGT. Both ends counted, the CDR3 spans 13 residues. CDR3 protein: CASSAVFWDFHEV.

CDR3 coding DNA: TGTGCCAGCAGAAGGGTTCGGGGCGGCCTGAGGCAGTTCTTC. Translation gives CASRRVRGGLRQFF. The chain has TRBV6-5 and TRBJ2-1; D assignment may be TRBD1 or TRBD2 (5 bases each). The CDR3 is made up of 14 amino acids. From germline, CDR1 is MNHEY and CDR2 SVGAGI. With 6 bases removed from V and 12 bases from J, the gap between germline ends came to 21 bases.

The CDR3 protein is CASSKSGGRRDEQFF. CDR3 DNA: TGTGCCAGCAGTAAAAGTGGGGGGCGCAGAGATGAGCAGTTCTTC. J is TRBJ2-1 and V is TRBV28; D assignment may be TRBD1 or TRBD2 (6 bases each). The CDR3 is made up of 15 amino acids. The V gene lost 5 bases and the J gene lost 8 bases, with 19 bases spanning the gap. Per germline, CDR1 MDHEN and CDR2 SYDVKM.

V and J are TRBV6-1 and TRBJ2-1; D unclear. V lost 2 bases to trimming and J lost 7 bases, with 9 bases between them. Germline-derived CDR1 and CDR2 are MNHNS and SASEGT. The CDR3 extends over 13 amino acids. CDR3 loop: CASSELGWNEQFF. DNA of the CDR3: TGTGCCAGCAGTGAATTAGGGTGGAATGAGCAGTTCTTC.

J is TRBJ1-6 and V is TRBV29-1; D gene uncertain. CDR3 length equals 14 residues. Trimming shortened V by 6 bases and J by 7 bases, and 16 bases separated the two germline ends. Germline CDR1 SQVTM, CDR2 ANQGSEA. This CDR3 reads CSVPGAGLNSPLHF. CDR3 DNA: TGCAGCGTCCCGGGAGCCGGGCTCAATTCACCCCTCCACTTT.

This chain uses TRBV29-1 with TRBJ2-3, with D perhaps TRBD2 (6 bases). Germline CDR1 SQVTM, CDR2 ANQGSEA. The CDR3 has 14 residues. V was pared by 3 bases and J by 0 bases, with 10 bases between. The DNA for the CDR3 is TGCAGCGTTGAGAGCGGAGGGAGCACAGATACGCAGTATTTT. It specifies CSVESGGSTDTQYF.

The chain couples TRBV6-6 to TRBJ2-7, with 8 bases that match TRBD1. From germline, CDR1 is MNHNY and CDR2 SVGAGI (reference sequence). The CDR3 covers 16 residues. V lost 0 bases to trimming and J lost 3 bases; unmatched junction nucleotides: 7. CDR3 sequence: CASSYSARGPNYEQYF. CDR3 sequence (DNA): TGTGCCAGCAGTTACTCAGCCAGGGGGCCCAACTACGAGCAGTACTTC.

The genes are TRBV11-2 and TRBJ2-2; 8 bases map to TRBD2. This CDR3 has 15 residues. V gave up 3 bases and J gave up 5 bases; unmatched junction bases: 5. Germline CDR1 and CDR2: SGHAT and FQNNGV. CDR3 DNA: TGTGCCAGCAGCTTTACTAGCGGTCTGACCGGGGAGCTGTTTTTT. This translates into CASSFTSGLTGELFF. Variable domain in full (rest from reference TRBV11-2 and TRBJ2-2): EAGVAQSPRYKIIEKRQSVAFWCNPISGHATLYWYQQILGQGPKLLIQFQNNGVVDDSQLPKDRFSAERLKGVDSTLKIQPAKLEDSAVYLCASSFTSGLTGELFFGEGSRLTVL.

This clone occurred once. This rearrangement joins TRBV30 to TRBJ2-7, with D uncertain. The V end was cut by 0 bases, the J end by 6 bases, with 9 bases between. The CDR3 spans 12 residues. CDR1 GTSNPN and CDR2 SVGIG come from the germline V gene (reference sequence). The CDR3 nucleotides are TGTGCCTGGAGTGTAAAGGTTGGCGAGCAGTACTTC. Protein: CAWSVKVGEQYF.

The chain uses TRBV6-5 and TRBJ1-4; D may be TRBD1 (5 bases). V gave up 2 bases and J gave up 4 bases, with 14 bases separating them. The CDR3 covers 16 residues. Looked up from germline, CDR1 is MNHEY and CDR2 is SVGAGI. The CDR3 here is CASSYNVPDSNEKLFF. Written as DNA, the CDR3 is TGTGCCAGCAGTTACAATGTCCCCGACAGTAATGAAAAACTGTTTTTT.

This clone was counted only a few times. The chain links TRBV18 to TRBJ1-1; no definite D call. CDR3 length: 13 residues. The germline gives CDR1 KGHSH, CDR2 LQKENI. V was cut by 2 bases and J by 7 bases, with 11 bases left in between. Here the CDR3 reads CASSPFPDGEAFF. The CDR3 DNA follows: TGTGCCAGCTCACCATTCCCGGACGGTGAAGCTTTCTTT.